The clone carrying this TCR beta chain has a handful of counts. The antigen is not known. The V and J ends lost 6 bases and 0 bases respectively, with 15 bases between them. This CDR3 is 16 amino acids long. The germline CDR1 and CDR2 sequences are MDHEN and SYDVKM. This entry is derived from a study of glioma-infiltrating T cells. Findings and caveats of the study: Only very few CDR3 sequences appeared in both tissue and blood. Non-neoplastic patients had below-expected tissue-blood divergence, while all gliomas exceeded expectation.

Using RNA template, CDR3s of TCR alpha and beta were amplified with iRepertoire arm-PCR. Using its own MiXCR run on the multiplex PCR reads, TCRdb lists one record per CDR3 protein. The sample lists 160,000 or so distinct CDR3 sequences, under 55% occurring once. The rearrangement joins TRBV28 to TRBJ1-5; D is undetermined. The TCR comes from a human donor with low-grade glioma or glioblastoma, undergoing nonglioma brain surgery, or in good health (not recorded which). The sample taken for sequencing was glioma tissue, nonneoplastic brain tissue, or PBMCs (not recorded which). CDR3 sequence (DNA): TGTGCCAGCAGCTCCGAAAATTATTATAGCAATCAGCCCCAGCATTTT. This sequence encodes CASSSENYYSNQPQHF.